These 29 T cell receptor beta chains were all obtained from the same sample, sequenced in a study of cytomegalovirus exposure and HLA in healthy donors. The assay was immunoSEQ multiplex PCR, and TCRdb's table has in-frame clones only and misses some. The table lists 150,000 to 200,000 clones, approximately 80% of them singletons. Sequenced: PBMCs. These receptors were taken from a man between 25 and 39 years old in good health and CMV-seropositive.

The chain has TRBV7-2 and TRBJ1-2; 7 nucleotides align to TRBD1. The V gene's germline CDR1 is SGHTA and CDR2 FQGNSA. Trimming took 3 bases from V and 7 from J; bases not matched to a gene: 2. There are 12 residues in the CDR3. This chain's CDR3 is CASSLTGFGYTF. Here the CDR3 DNA reads TGTGCCAGCAGCTTGACAGGGTTTGGCTACACCTTC. The full variable domain, its missing parts supplied by reference TRBV7-2 and TRBJ1-2, is GAGVSQSPSNKVTEKGKDVELRCDPISGHTALYWYRQSLGQGLEFLIYFQGNSAPDKSGLPSDRFSAERTGGSVSTLTIQRTQQEDSAVYLCASSLTGFGYTFGSGTRLTVV.

This chain links TRBV27 with TRBJ2-5, with 9 bases aligning to TRBD2. This CDR3 region has 14 residues. After removal of 5 bases from V and 2 bases from J, the junction contained 3 bases not matched to a gene. Germline V lookup: CDR1 MNHEY, CDR2 SMNVEV (reference sequence). The CDR3 coding sequence is TGTGCCAGCAGTCCCGCGGGGGGGCAAGAGACCCAGTACTTC. This gives the protein CASSPAGGQETQYF.

On this clone: The junction departs from the called germline gene at one end, perhaps through a read error. This chain links TRBV5-1 with TRBJ2-5, with TRBD2 matching 8 bases. Germline V gene data show CDR1 as SGHRS and CDR2 as YFSETQ. The CDR3 is made up of 13 amino acids. CDR3 coding DNA: TGCGCCACCAGCCGGGAGGGACAAGAGACCCAGTACTTC. It codes for CATSREGQETQYF.

The chain recombines TRBV14 with TRBJ2-3, with D perhaps TRBD1 (5 bases). Germline values: CDR1 SGHDN, CDR2 FVKESK. Between the trimmed V and J ends, which lost 8 bases and 6 bases, there was a span of 9 bases. This CDR3 is 11 amino acids long. As DNA, the CDR3 is TGTGCCAGCGGGGCGGCGGATACGCAGTATTTT. Translating gives CASGAADTQYF.

V usage is TRBV7-9 and J usage is TRBJ2-2; 7 bases line up with TRBD2. Germline assignment: CDR1 SEHNR and CDR2 FQNEAQ (reference sequence). The CDR3 spans 18 residues. The trim removed 3 bases at V and 9 bases at J, leaving 19 bases unmatched. This chain's CDR3 is CASSFSGVGTIPGRELFF. CDR3 nucleotides: TGTGCCAGCAGCTTCTCCGGGGTCGGGACTATCCCCGGCCGGGAGCTGTTTTTT.

This clone was seen once. The chain uses TRBV18 and TRBJ1-6; 9 nucleotides align to TRBD1. CDR1 and CDR2 (germline): KGHSH, LQKENI. The trim removed 6 bases at V and 9 bases at J, leaving 6 bases unmatched. The CDR3 consists of 14 residues. The CDR3 nucleotides are TGTGCCAGCTCCTCGGACAGGGGAGGTTCACCCCTCCACTTT. This sequence encodes CASSSDRGGSPLHF.

The chain carries TRBV30 and TRBJ1-2; D may be TRBD1 (5 bases). This CDR3 has 13 amino acids. Germline V gives CDR1 GTSNPN, CDR2 SVGIG (reference sequence). V shed 2 bases and J shed 4 bases, with 11 bases lying between them. CDR3 coding DNA: TGTGCCTGGAGTTCAGGGTTTGCCTATGGCTACACCTTC. Translated: CAWSSGFAYGYTF.

A single count supports this clone. The chain is built from TRBV19 and TRBJ1-5; 7 nucleotides line up with TRBD1. The trim removed 5 bases at V and 6 bases at J, leaving 7 bases unmatched. Germline V gene lookup returns CDR1 LNHDA and CDR2 SQIVND (reference sequence). CDR3 size: 14 residues. This CDR3 is CASSRDSSGQPQHF. CDR3 sequence (DNA): TGTGCCAGTAGTCGGGACAGTTCGGGTCAGCCCCAGCATTTT.

A single count supports this clone. The V call is TRBV21-1, the J call TRBJ1-1; the D segment call TRBD1 is taken from the table without a DNA check. TRBV21-1 is shown as a pseudogene. The length of the CDR3 is 18 residues. For the CDR3, the DNA is TGTGCCAGCAGCAAAGCCTTTCAGGGGTGGGAAATGAACACTGAAGCTTTCTTT. The encoded protein is CASSKAFQGWEMNTEAFF.

This sequence joins TRBV10-3 and TRBJ2-7, with 11 bases that match TRBD1. After removal of 9 bases from V and 5 bases from J, the junction contained 3 bases not matched to a gene. From germline, CDR1 is ENHRY and CDR2 SYGVKD. CDR3 length equals 12 residues. CDR3 bases: TGTGCCATGGGGGGACAGGGGGACGAGCAGTACTTC. Its protein is CAMGGQGDEQYF.

The chain combines TRBV11-2 with TRBJ1-1; D possibly corresponds to TRBD1 (5 bases). Between the trimmed V and J ends, which lost 2 bases and 6 bases, there was a span of 13 bases. The germline CDR1 and CDR2 sequences are SGHAT and FQNNGV. The CDR3 consists of 14 residues. The CDR3 DNA is TGTGCCAGCAGCTTAAATGGGGCAGGCGCTGAAGCTTTCTTT. Encoded protein: CASSLNGAGAEAFF.

The chain combines TRBV23-1 with TRBJ2-5; D is unresolved. TRBV23-1 is treated as an ORF (open reading frame) with a function not yet certain. V was clipped by 2 bases and J by 5 bases, with 9 bases between them. The CDR3 runs 13 residues. CDR3 coding DNA: TGCGCCAGCAGTCAAGGCACCAGGGAGACCCAGTACTTC. This sequence encodes CASSQGTRETQYF.

This chain uses TRBV7-9 with TRBJ2-5, with D perhaps TRBD2 (6 bases). The CDR3 has 15 residues. Germline loops: CDR1 SEHNR, CDR2 FQNEAQ (reference sequence). V lost 1 base to trimming and J lost 0 bases, with 9 bases between them. CDR3 region: CASSLGGVYQETQYF. CDR3 nucleotides: TGTGCCAGCAGCTTAGGGGGGGTGTACCAAGAGACCCAGTACTTC. The full variable domain, its missing parts supplied by reference TRBV7-9 and TRBJ2-5, is DTGVSQNPRHKITKRGQNVTFRCDPISEHNRLYWYRQTLGQGPEFLTYFQNEAQLEKSRLLSDRFSAERPKGSFSTLEIQRTEQGDSAMYLCASSLGGVYQETQYFGPGTRLLVL.

This chain connects TRBV19 to TRBJ1-2, with 9 positions matching TRBD1. This CDR3 has 14 amino acids. The germline CDR1 and CDR2 sequences are LNHDA and SQIVND (reference sequence). V lost 6 bases to trimming and J lost 4 bases; unmatched junction nucleotides: 6. In DNA form, the CDR3 reads TGTGCCAGTAGGTTACAGGGGGCGCGCTATGGCTACACCTTC. Translating it yields CASRLQGARYGYTF.

The table lists this clone with a few counts. DNA of the CDR3: TGCGCCAGCAGCATACTCGGGGGAGGCTACACCTTC. Its protein product is CASSILGGGYTF. The chain carries TRBV5-1 and TRBJ1-2; a possible D gene is TRBD1 (5 bases). The germline V and J ends were trimmed by 4 bases and 8 bases, with 12 bases remaining between them. CDR3 length: 12 residues. Germline CDR1 and CDR2: SGHRS and YFSETQ.

The V and J genes are TRBV29-1 and TRBJ1-2; perhaps TRBD1 as D (5 bases). Trimming took off 8 bases at V and 6 bases at J, with 7 bases between the two ends. Germline CDR1 SQVTM, CDR2 ANQGSEA. The CDR3 consists of 9 residues. CDR3: CSLGDGYTF. CDR3 bases: TGCAGCCTAGGGGATGGCTACACCTTC.

The chain carries TRBV2 and TRBJ2-3; 9 positions match TRBD2. CDR1 is SNHLY and CDR2 is FYNNEI in the germline V gene. The CDR3 spans 15 residues. The V segment lost 5 bases and the J segment 6 bases; nucleotides outside the gene matches: 9. CDR3 DNA sequence: TGTGCCAGCAGTTTCCGCCTAGCGGGGCCTGATACGCAGTATTTT. Translation: CASSFRLAGPDTQYF.

V usage is TRBV7-8 and J usage is TRBJ1-6, with TRBD1 matching 7 bases. The germline V gene encodes CDR1 SGHVS and CDR2 FQNEAQ. The CDR3 runs to 20 residues. The junction had 15 bases not matched to a gene; V was cut back by 1 base and J by 3 bases. This CDR3 reads CASSLDSTGLTPIYNSPLHF. DNA for the CDR3: TGTGCCAGCAGCTTAGACTCGACAGGGTTAACCCCTATCTATAATTCACCCCTCCACTTT.

This clone was counted only a few times. The chain is built from TRBV30 and TRBJ1-5; 7 bases agree with TRBD1. V lost 1 base, J lost 1 base, and 13 bases stayed unmatched. The CDR3 has 18 residues. The germline V gene has CDR1 GTSNPN and CDR2 SVGIG (reference sequence). The CDR3 sequence: CAWSAPGGGELSNQPQHF. The CDR3 DNA follows: TGTGCCTGGAGTGCCCCGGGAGGGGGCGAACTCAGCAATCAGCCCCAGCATTTT.

The V gene is TRBV5-6, the J gene TRBJ1-4; TRBD1 matches at 12 bases. The CDR3 extends over 15 amino acids. Germline CDR1 SGHDT, CDR2 YYEEEE. J was trimmed by 7 bases and V by 3 bases; bases with no gene match: 4. The CDR3 bases are TGTGCCAGCAGCTCGGGGACAGGGGGCTTTGAAAAACTGTTTTTT. This translates into CASSSGTGGFEKLFF.

This chain joins TRBV6-5 and TRBJ1-2; D uncertain. This CDR3 is built from 11 residues. Trimming took off 4 bases at V and 8 bases at J, with 8 bases between the two ends. Germline CDR1 and CDR2: MNHEY and SVGAGI. CDR3 sequence reads: CASSSPEGYTF. CDR3 in DNA: TGTGCCAGCAGTTCGCCGGAGGGCTACACCTTC.

This CDR3 is CASSLGRSTYGYTF. The CDR3 DNA sequence: TGCGCCAGCAGCTTGGGAAGGAGCACTTATGGCTACACCTTC. The chain employs TRBV5-1 and TRBJ1-2; D is ambiguous. The CDR3 has 14 residues. V gave up 0 bases and J gave up 5 bases, with 11 bases separating them. Germline CDR1 SGHRS, CDR2 YFSETQ.

The chain is built from TRBV5-6 and TRBJ2-4; D not certain. V was shortened by 0 bases and J by 0 bases, with 7 bases between the two germline ends. Per germline, CDR1 SGHDT and CDR2 YYEEEE. The CDR3 totals 15 residues. CDR3 residues: CASSLVELAKNIQYF. CDR3 DNA sequence: TGTGCCAGCAGCTTGGTTGAGCTAGCCAAAAACATTCAGTACTTC. Full variable domain (missing parts from reference TRBV5-6 and TRBJ2-4): DAGVTQSPTHLIKTRGQQVTLRCSPKSGHDTVSWYQQALGQGPQFIFQYYEEEERQRGNFPDRFSGHQFPNYSSELNVNALLLGDSALYLCASSLVELAKNIQYFGAGTRLSVL.

This chain joins TRBV15 and TRBJ2-5; a possible D gene is TRBD2 (6 bases). V was pared by 7 bases and J by 3 bases, with 18 bases between. The CDR3 extends over 15 amino acids. Germline CDR1 is LNHNV and CDR2 is YYDKDF (reference sequence). The CDR3 loop is CATIPHRDWKETQYF. CDR3 bases: TGTGCCACCATCCCTCACCGGGACTGGAAAGAGACCCAGTACTTC.

V usage is TRBV10-3 and J usage is TRBJ1-4, with D perhaps TRBD1 (5 bases). Germline CDR1 and CDR2: ENHRY and SYGVKD. The CDR3 is 18 residues long. V was pared by 2 bases and J by 8 bases, with 24 bases between. The CDR3 reads CAISEALGTQGGSEKLFF. The CDR3 DNA is TGTGCCATCAGTGAGGCCCTTGGGACTCAGGGAGGTTCGGAAAAACTGTTTTTT.

Of note for this clone: Distinct nucleotide sequences in the sample also encode this CDR3. The chain joins TRBV7-2 to TRBJ2-7; D gene uncertain. CDR1 SGHTA and CDR2 FQGNSA come from the germline V gene. There are 11 residues in the CDR3. V was shortened by 6 bases and J by 2 bases, with 5 bases between the two germline ends. CDR3 residues: CASSRAYEQYF. The CDR3 nucleotides are TGTGCCAGCAGTCGTGCCTACGAGCAGTACTTC.

The chain has TRBV7-9 and TRBJ2-3, with 12 nucleotides matching TRBD1. This CDR3 has 16 residues. Trimming took 5 bases from V and 4 from J; bases not matched to a gene: 7. Germline values: CDR1 SEHNR, CDR2 FQNEAQ (reference sequence). DNA of the CDR3: TGTGCCAGCAGCGGGCCGGGACAGGGGGCATCAGATACGCAGTATTTT. Its translation: CASSGPGQGASDTQYF.

DNA for the CDR3: TGTGCCAGCAGCATCTCTAGCGGGGGGGCCTGGAATGAGCAGTTCTTC. This codes for CASSISSGGAWNEQFF. This chain uses TRBV7-2 with TRBJ2-1, with TRBD2 matching over 12 bases. Trimming took 5 bases from V and 7 from J; bases not matched to a gene: 9. This CDR3 is 16 amino acids long. Per the germline V gene, CDR1 is SGHTA and CDR2 is FQGNSA.

About this clone itself: One end of the junction does not line up with germline, which may come from a read error. The chain joins TRBV4-1 to TRBJ2-3; D is perhaps TRBD1 (5 bases). The CDR3 runs 14 residues. In germline, CDR1 is MGHRA, CDR2 YSYEKL. CDR3 nucleotides: TGCGCCAGCAGCCACGTGACAGCGACAGCTACGCAGTATTTT. Its protein is CASSHVTATATQYF.